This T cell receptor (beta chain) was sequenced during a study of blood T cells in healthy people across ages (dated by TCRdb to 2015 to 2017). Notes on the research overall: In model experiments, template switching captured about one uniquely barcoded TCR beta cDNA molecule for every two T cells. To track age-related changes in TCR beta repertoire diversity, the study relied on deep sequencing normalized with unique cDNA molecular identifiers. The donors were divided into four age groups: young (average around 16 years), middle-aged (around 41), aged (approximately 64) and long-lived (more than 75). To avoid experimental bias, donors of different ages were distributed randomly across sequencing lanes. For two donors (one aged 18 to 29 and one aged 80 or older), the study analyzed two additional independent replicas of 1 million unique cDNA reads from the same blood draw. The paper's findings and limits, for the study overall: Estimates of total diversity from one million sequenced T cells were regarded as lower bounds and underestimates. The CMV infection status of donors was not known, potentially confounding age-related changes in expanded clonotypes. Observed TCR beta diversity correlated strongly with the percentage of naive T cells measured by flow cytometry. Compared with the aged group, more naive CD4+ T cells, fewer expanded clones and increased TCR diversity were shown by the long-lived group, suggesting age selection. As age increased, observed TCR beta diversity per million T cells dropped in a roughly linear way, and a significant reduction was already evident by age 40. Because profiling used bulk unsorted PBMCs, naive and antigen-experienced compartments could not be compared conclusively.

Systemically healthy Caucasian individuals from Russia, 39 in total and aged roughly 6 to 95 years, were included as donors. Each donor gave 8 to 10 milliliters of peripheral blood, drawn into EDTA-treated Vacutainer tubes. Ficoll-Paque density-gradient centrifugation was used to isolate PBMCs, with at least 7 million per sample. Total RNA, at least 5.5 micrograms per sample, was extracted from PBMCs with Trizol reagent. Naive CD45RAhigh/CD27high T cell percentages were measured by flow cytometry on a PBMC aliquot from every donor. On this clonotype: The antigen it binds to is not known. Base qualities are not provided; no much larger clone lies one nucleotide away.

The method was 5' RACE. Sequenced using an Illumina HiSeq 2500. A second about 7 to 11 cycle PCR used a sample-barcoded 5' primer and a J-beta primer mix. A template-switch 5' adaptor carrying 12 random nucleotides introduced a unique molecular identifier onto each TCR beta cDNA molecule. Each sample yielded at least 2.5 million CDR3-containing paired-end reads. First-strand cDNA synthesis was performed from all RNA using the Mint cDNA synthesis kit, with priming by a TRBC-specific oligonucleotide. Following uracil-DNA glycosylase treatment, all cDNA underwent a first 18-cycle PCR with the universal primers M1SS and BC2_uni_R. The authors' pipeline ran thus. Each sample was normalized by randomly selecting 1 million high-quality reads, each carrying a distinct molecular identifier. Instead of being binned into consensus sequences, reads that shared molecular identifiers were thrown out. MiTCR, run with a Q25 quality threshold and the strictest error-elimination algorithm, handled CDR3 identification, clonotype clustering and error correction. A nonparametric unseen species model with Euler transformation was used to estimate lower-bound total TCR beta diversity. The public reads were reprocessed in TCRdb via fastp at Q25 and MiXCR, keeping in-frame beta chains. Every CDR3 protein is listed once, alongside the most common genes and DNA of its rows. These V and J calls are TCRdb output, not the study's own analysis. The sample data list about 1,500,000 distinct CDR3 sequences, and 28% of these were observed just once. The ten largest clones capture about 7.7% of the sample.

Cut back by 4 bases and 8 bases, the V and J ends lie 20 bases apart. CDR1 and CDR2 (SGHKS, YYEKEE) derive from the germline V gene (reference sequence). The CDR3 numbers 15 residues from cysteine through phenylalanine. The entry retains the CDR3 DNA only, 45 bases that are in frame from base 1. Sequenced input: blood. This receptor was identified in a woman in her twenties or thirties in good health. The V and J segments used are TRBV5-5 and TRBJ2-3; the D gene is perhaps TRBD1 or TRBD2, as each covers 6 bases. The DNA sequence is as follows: TGTGCCAGCAGCCCGGGCTGGGGGGCTAGAGGTACGCAGTATTTT. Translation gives CASSPGWGARGTQYF.